Listed below are T cell receptor beta chains from one sample, sequenced in a study of T-cell reconstitution after alpha-beta-depleted transplantation in children. TCRdb re-called the PCR reads with MiXCR, one entry per CDR3 protein. The table shows 350,000 to 400,000 distinct CDR3 sequences, with about 20% occurring only once. Source: PBMCs from the stem cell graft donor, taken from the stem cell graft. The origin of the receptors is a human donor who donated a stem cell graft to a child with acute myeloid leukemia. Both conserved end residues are part of each CDR3. D genes are given only for firm matches. The listing skips clone size in some rows; elsewhere it reads once, few, many or a size class.

clone_size	v_call	j_call	d_call	cdr3_nt	cdr3_aa
many	TRBV20-1	TRBJ2-2	-	TGCAGTGCTACGTTTGGGGAGATCACCGGGGAGCTGTTTTTT	CSATFGEITGELFF
few	TRBV28	TRBJ2-5	-	TGTGCCAGCAGCCGCACGACTAGTATGGGGGAGACCCAGTACTTC	CASSRTTSMGETQYF
-	TRBV18	TRBJ2-2	-	TGTGCCAGCTCACCAGCCGGGAACACCGGGGAGCTGTTTTTT	CASSPAGNTGELFF
-	TRBV12-3/TRBV12-4	TRBJ1-2	-	TGTGCCAGCAGTTTTGGGGATTTGTATGGCTACACCTTC	CASSFGDLYGYTF
-	TRBV12-3/TRBV12-4	TRBJ2-1	-	TGTGCCAGCAGACCGGACGGGGGCTCCTACAATGAGCAGTTCTTC	CASRPDGGSYNEQFF
-	TRBV12-3/TRBV12-4	TRBJ1-4	-	TGTGCCAGCAGTTCCCTGGGCTCGGCCGAAAAACTGTTTTTT	CASSSLGSAEKLFF
-	TRBV7-6	TRBJ2-7	-	TGTGCCAGCAGCGGACCAGGGCCCGCCTACGAGCAGTACTTC	CASSGPGPAYEQYF
many	TRBV20-1	TRBJ2-3	TRBD2	TGCAGTGCCTTACTAGCGGCCAGCACAGATACGCAGTATTTT	CSALLAASTDTQYF
-	TRBV7-9	TRBJ1-4	-	TGTGCCAGCAGCAGTAACAGGGAACCTAATGAAAAACTGTTTTTT	CASSSNREPNEKLFF
-	TRBV7-3	TRBJ1-5	TRBD1	TGTGCCAGCAGCTTAACTCAGGGGGAAAGCAATCAGCCCCAGCATTTT	CASSLTQGESNQPQHF
-	TRBV7-9	TRBJ2-1	-	TGTGCCAGCAGCCCACCGGATTCCGCCGGGGATGAGCAGTTCTTC	CASSPPDSAGDEQFF
-	TRBV28	TRBJ2-3	TRBD1	TGTGCCAGCAGCTTTGGACAGGACGCTAGCACAGATACGCAGTATTTT	CASSFGQDASTDTQYF
-	TRBV5-1	TRBJ2-7	TRBD1	TGCGCCAGCAGCCCTGGGACAGGGGTATCCGAGCAGTACTTC	CASSPGTGVSEQYF
many	TRBV12-3/TRBV12-4	TRBJ2-7	-	TGTGCCAGCAGTTTAACTGGGGCAGGAGGTCGCGGGTCCTACGAGCAGTACTTC	CASSLTGAGGRGSYEQYF
-	TRBV20-1	TRBJ2-7	TRBD2	TGCAGTGCTAGAGATCCCCGACTAGCGGGAGTTTCGGGGGAGCAGTACTTC	CSARDPRLAGVSGEQYF
-	TRBV6-6	TRBJ2-1	-	TGTGCCAGCAGTTACTCGGAGGGGGATGAGCAGTTCTTC	CASSYSEGDEQFF
few	TRBV21-1	TRBJ1-1	-	TGTGCCAGCAGCAAAGGTCCCTACAGGGAGGACACTGAAGCTTTCTTT	CASSKGPYREDTEAFF
-	TRBV28	TRBJ2-7	-	TGTGCCAGCAGTTTGGCTTTAATGGGGGGCTCCTACGAGCAGTACTTC	CASSLALMGGSYEQYF
many	TRBV12-3/TRBV12-4	TRBJ2-3	-	TGTGCCGGGGCTAGCGTTACAGATACGCAGTATTTT	CAGASVTDTQYF
many	TRBV4-1	TRBJ1-2	-	TGCGCCAGCAGCCAAGAACCGGGAGGCGGCTATGGCTACACCTTC	CASSQEPGGGYGYTF
-	TRBV6-2/TRBV6-3	TRBJ2-2	TRBD2	TGTGCCAGCAGTGAGCCTAGCGGGAGGGCCGACACCGGGGAGCTGTTTTTT	CASSEPSGRADTGELFF
many	TRBV25-1	TRBJ2-6	-	TGTGCCAGCACCCCAAGGAACTCTGGGGCCAACGTCCTGACTTTC	CASTPRNSGANVLTF
few	TRBV20-1	TRBJ2-3	-	TGCAGTGCGCTGCATGGGGGCACAGATACGCAGTATTTT	CSALHGGTDTQYF
few	TRBV24-1	TRBJ2-1	TRBD2	TGTGCCACCAGTGATTCGTTAGCGGGAGGGCCGGACAATGAGCAGTTCTTC	CATSDSLAGGPDNEQFF
-	TRBV7-8	TRBJ1-5	TRBD1	TGTGCCAGCAGCTTAATAGGGGGCACCTGGCCCCAGCATTTT	CASSLIGGTWPQHF
few	TRBV6-5	TRBJ2-3	TRBD2	TGTGCCAGCAGTTACTCGGCGGGAGTCCCAGATACGCAGTATTTT	CASSYSAGVPDTQYF
-	TRBV6-5	TRBJ2-5	-	TGTGCCAGCAGTTACGAGGGATTCCAAGAGACCCAGTACTTC	CASSYEGFQETQYF
-	TRBV20-1	TRBJ2-7	TRBD2	TGCAGTGCTAGAGAACGACTAGCGGGCGTTTACGACGAGCAGTACTTC	CSARERLAGVYDEQYF
many	TRBV28	TRBJ2-2	-	TGTGCCAGCACCCTCTGGAACACCGGGGAGCTGTTTTTT	CASTLWNTGELFF
-	TRBV5-1	TRBJ1-1	TRBD1	TGCGCCAGCAGCTCGACAGGGAGGCCTGAAGCTTTCTTT	CASSSTGRPEAFF
few	TRBV5-4	TRBJ2-1	-	TGTGCCAGCAGCTTGGATGGATGGGACGAGGTGCTCTTC	CASSLDGWDEVLF
few	TRBV20-1	TRBJ2-7	-	TGCAGTGCTAGCCCCCTATTGGGGACCGCGGCAGGGAAGTCCTACGAGCAGTACTTC	CSASPLLGTAAGKSYEQYF
-	TRBV29-1	TRBJ2-2	TRBD1	TGCAGCGTTGCCCTCCGGACAGGTAGCGGGGAGCTGTTTTTT	CSVALRTGSGELFF
few	TRBV10-2	TRBJ2-5	-	TGCGCCAGCGGCGACATCAGAGAGACCCAGTACTTC	CASGDIRETQYF
few	TRBV4-1	TRBJ2-7	-	TGCGCCAGCAGCCAAGAACAGGATGCCTACGAGCAGTACTTC	CASSQEQDAYEQYF
-	TRBV7-2	TRBJ2-7	TRBD2	TGTGCCAGCAGCTTATGGGGCGGGGGATCCTACGAGCAGTACTTC	CASSLWGGGSYEQYF
-	TRBV29-1	TRBJ2-1	-	TGCAGCGTGCCTAAGGCGGGTGGGAGTTTCCCCTCGGGGGAGCAGTTCTTC	CSVPKAGGSFPSGEQFF
-	TRBV5-1	TRBJ1-4	TRBD1	TGCGCCAGCAGCTTGGGTGTCTGGGACAGGGACGAAAAACTGTTTTTT	CASSLGVWDRDEKLFF
-	TRBV29-1	TRBJ2-7	-	TGCAGCGTTGAAGTTGGCTGGGGAAACGAGCAGTACTTC	CSVEVGWGNEQYF
few	TRBV7-9	TRBJ2-7	-	TGTGCCCTATCCCTAGTCGACGAGCAGTACTTC	CALSLVDEQYF
many	TRBV7-3	TRBJ1-2	TRBD1	TGTGCCAGCAGCTTAATAGGGACAGGTGACTATGGCTACACCTTC	CASSLIGTGDYGYTF
-	TRBV25-1	TRBJ1-6	-	TGTGCCAGCAGTGAATTGGTGAGGGAAAGAGATAATTCACCCCTCCACTTT	CASSELVRERDNSPLHF
many	TRBV20-1	TRBJ2-1	TRBD1	TGCAGTGCCGGACAGGGCTCCTACAATGAGCAGTTCTTC	CSAGQGSYNEQFF
few	TRBV11-2	TRBJ2-6	TRBD2	TGTGCCAGCAGCTTAGATCGGGTCGGGGGGACTGGGGCCAACGTCCTGACTTTC	CASSLDRVGGTGANVLTF
-	TRBV4-1	TRBJ2-7	TRBD1	TGCGCCAGCAGCCAACCTAGTGGCAGGGGGACCCCCTACGAGCAGTACTTC	CASSQPSGRGTPYEQYF
-	TRBV12-3/TRBV12-4	TRBJ2-1	TRBD2	TGTGCCAGCGCCTCCCTAGCGGTCCGCAATGAGCAGTTCTTC	CASASLAVRNEQFF
-	TRBV21-1	TRBJ2-7	-	TGTGCCAGCAGCAAATATGGGGACGGACCGTCCTACGAGCAGTACTTC	CASSKYGDGPSYEQYF
-	TRBV11-1	TRBJ2-3	TRBD2	TGTGCCAGCAGCCGGGCGGGACTAGCGGGACCACAACCCCCAGATACGCAGTATTTT	CASSRAGLAGPQPPDTQYF
-	TRBV4-1	TRBJ2-2	-	TGCGCCAGCAGCCCCCGAGCCGGGGAGCTGTTTTTT	CASSPRAGELFF
few	TRBV9	TRBJ2-1	-	TGTGCCAGCAGCGTCGTACAGCAGTACAATGAGCAGTTCTTC	CASSVVQQYNEQFF
-	TRBV5-1	TRBJ2-7	-	TGCGCCAGCAGCTCGTATACTAGGAGGGCCTACGAGCAGTACTTC	CASSSYTRRAYEQYF
-	TRBV3-1	TRBJ2-7	TRBD2	TGTGCCAGCAGCCATAGCCTAGCGGACCTACGAGTGCAGTACTTC	CASSHSLADLRVQYF
-	TRBV7-2	TRBJ1-1	-	TGTGCCAGCAGCTCCTCGCTGGGGGGAGGCACTGAAGCTTTCTTT	CASSSSLGGGTEAFF
many	TRBV27	TRBJ2-7	TRBD2	TGTGCCAGCAGTCTTAGCGGGGCAGGGTACGAGCAGTACTTC	CASSLSGAGYEQYF
few	TRBV7-9	TRBJ2-1	TRBD1	TGTGCCAGCAGCTTAGCCTCAGGGACAGGGGCTTACAATGAGCAGTTCTTC	CASSLASGTGAYNEQFF
many	TRBV20-1	TRBJ1-5	-	TGCAGTGCTAGGGAACAGGGTAATCAGCCCCAGCATTTT	CSAREQGNQPQHF
many	TRBV29-1	TRBJ1-1	-	TGCAGCGCTACGATAAGCGGAGGCACTGAAGCTTTCTTT	CSATISGGTEAFF
-	TRBV24-1	TRBJ2-1	-	TGTGCCACCAGTGATGTCTTTCCGTCATCCTACAATGAGCAGTTCTTC	CATSDVFPSSYNEQFF
many	TRBV5-1	TRBJ2-7	-	TGCGCCAGCAGCTTGGCCTTAGACATCGCCTACGAGCAGTACTTC	CASSLALDIAYEQYF